One and the same sample provided the 15 T cell receptor beta chains below, sequenced in a study of graft-versus-host responses after intestinal transplantation. Clones were sequenced by immunoSEQ multiplex PCR, and TCRdb holds only the in-frame ones, with some missing. The repertoire holds tens of thousands of clones, with about 89% as singletons. For these TCRs, the target antigens are not known. The material sequenced was unstimulated CD4+ T cells sorted from spleen or lymph node cells, taken before transplant. Source of these receptors: a human donor who was the organ donor for an intestinal transplant.

This clone was observed once. The chain combines TRBV30 with TRBJ1-2, with 7 nucleotides matching TRBD1. The trim removed 4 bases at V and 5 bases at J, leaving 1 base unmatched. Germline CDR1 GTSNPN, CDR2 SVGIG (reference sequence). The CDR3 runs 11 residues. The CDR3 nucleotides are TGTGCCTGGACAGGGGGGTATGGCTACACCTTC. Amino acids: CAWTGGYGYTF.

V usage is TRBV28 and J usage is TRBJ2-1, with D perhaps matching TRBD2 (5 bases). The CDR3 extends over 12 amino acids. Germline V gene data show CDR1 as MDHEN and CDR2 as SYDVKM. Deletions cut 7 bases from V and 7 bases from J, with 11 bases between. CDR3 nucleotide sequence: TGTGCCAGCACCGAGCGGTGGAATGAGCAGTTCTTC. Translating gives CASTERWNEQFF.

This clone was detected once. As DNA, the CDR3 is TGTGCCAGCAGGGAGGGGACTGAAGCTTTCTTT. As protein: CASREGTEAFF. The chain carries TRBV2 and TRBJ1-1, with D maybe TRBD1 (5 bases). V lost 6 bases and J 5 bases, leaving 7 bases between the germline ends. The germline CDR1 and CDR2 sequences are SNHLY and FYNNEI. CDR3 length: 11 amino acids. Looking up the rest from reference TRBV2 and TRBJ1-1 gives the full variable domain: EPEVTQTPSHQVTQMGQEVILRCVPISNHLYFYWYRQILGQKVEFLVSFYNNEISEKSEIFDDQFSVERPDGSNFTLKIRSTKLEDSAMYFCASREGTEAFFGQGTRLTVV.

The rearrangement links TRBV2 to TRBJ2-5, with D tentatively TRBD2 (6 bases). Trimming shortened V by 3 bases and J by 4 bases, and 6 bases separated the two germline ends. The CDR3 contains 12 residues. The germline V gene has CDR1 SNHLY and CDR2 FYNNEI. CDR3 DNA: TGTGCCAGCAGTGAGCGGGGAGAGACCCAGTACTTC. It codes for CASSERGETQYF.

This clone has only a few counts. The J gene is TRBJ2-2, the V gene TRBV30; 8 bases match TRBD1. The CDR3 extends over 13 amino acids. Germline V gives CDR1 GTSNPN, CDR2 SVGIG (reference sequence). Unmatched junction bases numbered 4, after V lost 8 bases and J lost 2 bases. CDR3 in amino acids: CARDRHNTGELFF. The CDR3 DNA follows: TGTGCCCGGGACAGGCACAACACCGGGGAGCTGTTTTTT.

The chain recombines TRBV2 with TRBJ1-4; 8 bases line up with TRBD1. With 5 bases clipped from V and 5 bases from J, the junction kept 7 bases outside the gene matches. The CDR3 extends over 15 amino acids. The germline V gene has CDR1 SNHLY and CDR2 FYNNEI. CDR3 in DNA: TGTGCCAGCAGTTCGACAGGGGTTCAGAATGAAAAACTGTTTTTT. It is translated as CASSSTGVQNEKLFF.

The chain recombines TRBV5-5 with TRBJ1-4; D is ambiguous. The V and J ends lost 0 bases and 0 bases respectively, with 12 bases between them. Germline assignment: CDR1 SGHKS and CDR2 YYEKEE (reference sequence). The CDR3 is 17 amino acids. CDR3 bases: TGTGCCAGCAGCTTGGGTTACACGGGGTCAACTAATGAAAAACTGTTTTTT. Amino acids: CASSLGYTGSTNEKLFF.

The chain combines TRBV7-2 with TRBJ2-5; 7 bases match TRBD1. CDR1 and CDR2 (germline): SGHTA, FQGNSA. V trimming: 3 bases; J trimming: 10 bases; junction bases outside the gene matches: 5. The CDR3 extends over 12 amino acids. The CDR3 sequence: CASSFDRVGQYF. The CDR3 coding sequence is TGTGCCAGCAGCTTCGACAGGGTAGGCCAGTACTTC.

The chain couples TRBV27 to TRBJ2-5; D unclear. The end of the DNA is better explained by TRBJ2-7, so the J call may be wrong. Germline CDR1 is MNHEY and CDR2 is SMNVEV (reference sequence). The length of the CDR3 is 12 residues. CDR3 nucleotide sequence: TGTGCCAGCAGTCCGACTTACTACGAGCAGTACTTC. This encodes CASSPTYYEQYF.

The rearrangement joins TRBV18 to TRBJ2-5, with D maybe TRBD1 (6 bases). The end of the DNA fits TRBJ2-7 better, so the J call may be wrong. Per germline, CDR1 KGHSH and CDR2 LQKENI. The CDR3 spans 15 residues. The CDR3 loop reads CASSPPGQGLREQYF. CDR3 DNA sequence: TGTGCCAGCTCACCACCCGGGCAGGGGCTTCGCGAGCAGTACTTC.

This chain links TRBV5-1 with TRBJ1-2, with D maybe TRBD1 (5 bases). Trimming shortened V by 7 bases and J by 2 bases, and 12 bases separated the two germline ends. Germline CDR1 reads SGHRS; CDR2 reads YFSETQ. CDR3 length: 13 amino acids. In DNA, the CDR3 is TGCGCCAGCGGGGTCGGGGGGAACTATGGCTACACCTTC. Amino acids: CASGVGGNYGYTF.

CDR3 in amino acids: CASSPPGTGLYEQYF. The CDR3 DNA follows: TGTGCCAGCAGTCCGCCCGGGACAGGACTTTACGAGCAGTACTTC. The V and J genes are TRBV27 and TRBJ2-7; 8 bases fit TRBD1. Germline CDR1 MNHEY, CDR2 SMNVEV (reference sequence). This CDR3 contains 15 residues. After removal of 5 bases from V and 4 bases from J, the junction contained 10 bases not matched to a gene.

J is TRBJ2-3 and V is TRBV6-5, with a weak D call TRBD2 (6 bases). Germline values: CDR1 MNHEY, CDR2 SVGAGI. Trimming cost V 0 bases and J 2 bases, with 12 bases left between them. This CDR3 comprises 16 residues. This CDR3 is CASSYSAGRNTDTQYF. DNA of the CDR3: TGTGCCAGCAGTTACTCGGCGGGAAGGAACACAGATACGCAGTATTTT.

The chain is built from TRBV4-1 and TRBJ2-2; 12 bases line up with TRBD2. Germline lookup yields CDR1 MGHRA and CDR2 YSYEKL. CDR3 length: 17 amino acids. The V gene end was trimmed by 4 bases and the J gene end by 7 bases; junction bases not matched to a gene: 10. The CDR3 bases are TGCGCCAGCAGCCCACGACTAGCGGGGGCGGGAGACGGGGAGCTGTTTTTT. Translation: CASSPRLAGAGDGELFF.

This chain joins TRBV30 and TRBJ2-5; D might be TRBD1 (6 bases). This CDR3 is 12 amino acids long. Per the germline V gene, CDR1 is GTSNPN and CDR2 is SVGIG (reference sequence). Between the trimmed V and J ends, which lost 4 bases and 6 bases, there was a span of 12 bases. The CDR3 sequence is CAWMGQGQTQYF. DNA for the CDR3: TGTGCCTGGATGGGGCAGGGGCAGACCCAGTACTTC.